This T cell receptor beta chain is drawn from a study of patients and donors after allogeneic stem cell transplantation. Looked up from germline, CDR1 is SQVTM and CDR2 is ANQGSEA. This CDR3 contains 16 residues. The J segment lost 0 bases and the V segment lost 6 bases, leaving 11 bases of the junction unmatched. Via MiXCR, TCRdb re-called the RT-PCR reads, giving one row per CDR3 protein. The table lists roughly 940,000 distinct CDR3 sequences, 18% of them singletons. The TCR originated in a human donor who was either an allogeneic HSCT recipient or a stem cell or donor lymphocyte infusion donor (not recorded which). It is not recorded whose cells these are; they may come from a transplant donor. The chain couples TRBV29-1 to TRBJ2-3; 8 bases fit TRBD1. The sequenced material came from blood, either unsorted or a sorted T cell fraction (not recorded which). In nucleotides, the CDR3 is TGCAGCGTCTACAGGGGGAGCGGCCCTAGCACAGATACGCAGTATTTT. Translating it yields CSVYRGSGPSTDTQYF.